The 21 T cell receptor beta chains below were found in one sample sequenced in a study of human T cells and chemical hapten exposure. The time point here: patch test 1, 2 weeks after DPC sensitization. Treatment defined: therapeutic diphenylcyclopropenone sensitization with weekly scalp DPC. TCRdb analysed the RACE reads with MiXCR anew, one entry per CDR3 protein. The sample has more than 80,000 distinct CDR3 sequences; about 6.8% are singletons. Sequences were derived from whole blood, sampled in connection with sensitization to the hapten diphenylcyclopropenone (DPC). The receptors were sampled from a woman aged 25 to 39 with alopecia areata. Some clones in this sample may be carry-over from other donors' samples.

This clonotype was counted many times. This chain uses TRBV9 with TRBJ1-1; a possible D gene is TRBD1 (6 bases). Germline V gene lookup returns CDR1 SGDLS and CDR2 YYNGEE. Trimming removed 0 bases at V and 4 bases at J, with 16 bases between. CDR3 size: 16 residues. The CDR3 protein is CASSVGGGGGPTEAFF. The CDR3 region has the DNA TGTGCCAGCAGCGTAGGTGGAGGGGGGGGCCCCACTGAAGCTTTCTTT.

CDR3 nucleotide sequence: TGCAGTGCTAGAGATCGATCAGGGTGGGGTCGTGGCTACACCTTC. This gives the protein CSARDRSGWGRGYTF. V is TRBV20-1 and J is TRBJ1-2; a weak D match, TRBD1 (5 bases). Trimming stripped 0 bases from V and 7 bases from J, with 18 bases between. Germline V lookup: CDR1 DFQATT, CDR2 SNEGSKA (reference sequence). The CDR3 is 15 residues long.

This clonotype was counted a few times. J is TRBJ1-1 and V is TRBV30; no firm D call. This CDR3 is built from 12 residues. Germline V CDR1 and CDR2: GTSNPN, SVGIG (reference sequence). V was pared by 7 bases and J by 1 base, with 10 bases between. The CDR3 sequence is CAFLRENTEAFF. The CDR3 region has the DNA TGTGCCTTCCTTAGGGAGAACACTGAAGCTTTCTTT.

This clonotype occurred a few times. The chain combines TRBV27 with TRBJ2-5, with 9 bases aligning to TRBD1. CDR3 size: 13 residues. CDR1 MNHEY and CDR2 SMNVEV come from the germline V gene (reference sequence). J gave up 4 bases and V 6 bases, and 3 bases lay outside the gene matches. The DNA of the CDR3 is TGTGCCAGCAGAACGGACAGGGGAGAGACCCAGTACTTC. It translates to CASRTDRGETQYF.

This clonotype was counted ten times or more. DNA for the CDR3: TGTGCCAGCAGTTCGACAGGGGCTAATTCACCCCTCCACTTT. It specifies CASSSTGANSPLHF. The V call is TRBV12-3 or TRBV12-4, the J call TRBJ1-6, with 8 bases fitting TRBD1. CDR3 length: 14 residues. Unmatched junction bases numbered 2, after V lost 4 bases and J lost 6 bases.

This sequence joins TRBV3-1 and TRBJ2-5; 8 positions agree with TRBD2. With V trimmed by 8 bases and J by 0 bases, 14 bases remained unmatched. The CDR3 is made up of 17 amino acids. Germline-derived CDR1 and CDR2 are LGHDT and YNNKEL (reference sequence). The CDR3 sequence is CASANWAGGTYQETQYF. Written as DNA, the CDR3 is TGTGCCAGCGCCAACTGGGCGGGGGGTACCTACCAAGAGACCCAGTACTTC.

This clonotype was recorded a few times. This chain links TRBV3-1 with TRBJ2-1, with no clear D. V was trimmed by 0 bases and J by 4 bases, leaving 10 bases between them. Germline CDR1 and CDR2: LGHDT and YNNKEL (reference sequence). The CDR3 loop spans 15 amino acids. CDR3: CASSQEQSRYNEQFF. Written as DNA, the CDR3 is TGTGCCAGCAGCCAAGAGCAAAGCCGTTACAATGAGCAGTTCTTC.

This clonotype was observed many times. The J gene is TRBJ1-1, the V gene TRBV6-5, with TRBD1 matching over 7 bases. Unmatched junction bases numbered 6, after V lost 1 base and J lost 4 bases. The CDR3 length is 15 residues. Germline values: CDR1 MNHEY, CDR2 SVGAGI. The CDR3 here is CASSYWAGGGTEAFF. CDR3 DNA sequence: TGTGCCAGCAGTTACTGGGCAGGGGGAGGCACTGAAGCTTTCTTT.

This chain connects TRBV3-1 to TRBJ1-6, with no clear D. Germline CDR1 is LGHDT and CDR2 is YNNKEL (reference sequence). There are 14 residues in the CDR3. Trimming shortened V by 4 bases and J by 7 bases, and 11 bases separated the two germline ends. The CDR3 sequence: CASSLAAGNSPLHF. CDR3 bases: TGTGCCAGCAGCCTGGCGGCTGGGAATTCACCCCTCCACTTT.

Many counts were recorded for this clonotype. The V and J genes are TRBV7-2 and TRBJ1-6; possibly TRBD1 for D (5 bases). Germline CDR1 reads SGHTA; CDR2 reads FQGNSA. Trimming stripped 1 base from V and 9 bases from J, with 16 bases between. This CDR3 is built from 16 residues. DNA of the CDR3: TGTGCCAGCAGCTTAGGCGGGGCCTCGGGGAGTTCACCCCTCCACTTT. Translated: CASSLGGASGSSPLHF.

This clonotype was counted ten times or more. J is TRBJ1-1 and V is TRBV20-1; TRBD1 is a possible D gene (5 bases). CDR1 and CDR2 (germline): DFQATT, SNEGSKA (reference sequence). This CDR3 is 14 amino acids long. V was cut by 3 bases and J by 1 base, with 12 bases left in between. In nucleotides, the CDR3 is TGCAGTGCTAGTCCGGGACCTGGGAACACTGAAGCTTTCTTT. This gives the protein CSASPGPGNTEAFF.

This clonotype was counted between two and nine times. V and J are TRBV14 and TRBJ1-1, with D possibly TRBD1 on 5 matching bases. CDR1 is SGHDN, CDR2 FVKESK, per germline. The CDR3 loop spans 17 amino acids. V was trimmed by 0 bases and J by 2 bases, leaving 16 bases between them. The CDR3 DNA reads as TGTGCCAGCAGCCAAGATAGGCAGGGACGGAGAAACACTGAAGCTTTCTTT. Protein product: CASSQDRQGRRNTEAFF.

There are a few counts of this clonotype. V gene TRBV28 combines with J gene TRBJ2-7; no clear D. V was shortened by 5 bases and J by 5 bases, with 10 bases between the two germline ends. Germline CDR1 and CDR2: MDHEN and SYDVKM. The CDR3 covers 12 residues. CDR3 nucleotides: TGTGCCAGCAGTGAGGCTTCCGACGAGCAGTACTTC. Amino acid sequence: CASSEASDEQYF.

This clonotype was observed at least ten times. The V and J genes are TRBV20-1 and TRBJ2-7; either TRBD1 or TRBD2 may supply D (5 bases each). Germline V gene lookup returns CDR1 DFQATT and CDR2 SNEGSKA (reference sequence). The CDR3 covers 15 residues. Trimming left V 3 bases short and J 0 bases short, with 15 bases between. The CDR3 loop reads CSARVKTGLSYEQYF. The CDR3 DNA follows: TGCAGTGCTAGGGTCAAAACGGGGCTCTCCTACGAGCAGTACTTC.

The CDR3 nucleotides are TGCGCCAGCAGCTTGGGGCAGACTAATGAAAAACTGTTTTTT. Protein sequence: CASSLGQTNEKLFF. V usage is TRBV5-1 and J usage is TRBJ1-4; D is unclear. V was shortened by 0 bases and J by 2 bases, with 5 bases between the two germline ends. Per the germline V gene, CDR1 is SGHRS and CDR2 is YFSETQ. The CDR3 runs to 14 residues.

The V call is TRBV11-1, the J call TRBJ1-1, with 7 bases fitting TRBD1. The trim removed 3 bases at V and 1 base at J, leaving 2 bases unmatched. The CDR3 has 14 amino acids. Germline values: CDR1 SGHAT, CDR2 FQDESV (reference sequence). The chain's CDR3 is CASSLYRGNTEAFF. CDR3 DNA: TGTGCCAGCAGCTTGTACAGGGGGAACACTGAAGCTTTCTTT.

This clonotype occurred a few times. The chain is built from TRBV6-2 or TRBV6-3 and TRBJ2-6; D is uncertain. The V end was cut by 0 bases, the J end by 0 bases, with 6 bases between. The CDR3 spans 16 residues. Germline V gene sequence: CDR1 MNHEY, CDR2 SVGEGT. The CDR3 nucleotides are TGTGCCAGCAGTTACTCGGGCGGCTCTGGGGCCAACGTCCTGACTTTC. Translating it yields CASSYSGGSGANVLTF.

This clonotype was seen at least ten times. The genes are TRBV21-1 and TRBJ2-7; TRBD1 reflects the table's D call only, with no check against the DNA. TRBV21-1 has pseudogene status. The CDR3 is made up of 16 amino acids. The CDR3 protein is CASSRTGQRLAYEQYF. CDR3 coding DNA: TGTGCCAGCAGCAGGACGGGACAGCGTCTCGCCTACGAGCAGTACTTC.

At least ten counts were recorded for this clonotype. The chain employs TRBV6-6 and TRBJ1-5; TRBD1 agrees at 7 bases. V shed 6 bases and J 5 bases; nucleotides not matched to a gene: 13. Germline V gene lookup returns CDR1 MNHNY and CDR2 SVGAGI (reference sequence). The CDR3 runs 16 residues. The CDR3 nucleotides read TGTGCCAGCAGGCCTTTCGGGACAGTGAGCGATCAGCCCCAGCATTTT. This sequence encodes CASRPFGTVSDQPQHF.

A few counts support this clonotype. The chain recombines TRBV7-9 with TRBJ1-4; 10 bases are a match to TRBD1. The J segment lost 6 bases and the V segment lost 4 bases, leaving 2 bases of the junction unmatched. The CDR3 runs to 14 residues. Germline-derived CDR1 and CDR2 are SEHNR and FQNEAQ (reference sequence). CDR3 sequence: CASSSGTGDEKLFF. CDR3 DNA sequence: TGTGCCAGCAGCTCAGGGACAGGGGATGAAAAACTGTTTTTT.

This clonotype was counted ten times or more. The J gene is TRBJ2-5, the V gene TRBV29-1, with 10 bases matching TRBD2. CDR3 size: 14 residues. Unmatched junction bases numbered 6, after V lost 3 bases and J lost 5 bases. From germline, CDR1 is SQVTM and CDR2 ANQGSEA. CDR3 amino acids: CSVEKLAGRETQYF. The DNA for the CDR3 is TGCAGCGTTGAGAAACTAGCGGGGCGGGAGACCCAGTACTTC.